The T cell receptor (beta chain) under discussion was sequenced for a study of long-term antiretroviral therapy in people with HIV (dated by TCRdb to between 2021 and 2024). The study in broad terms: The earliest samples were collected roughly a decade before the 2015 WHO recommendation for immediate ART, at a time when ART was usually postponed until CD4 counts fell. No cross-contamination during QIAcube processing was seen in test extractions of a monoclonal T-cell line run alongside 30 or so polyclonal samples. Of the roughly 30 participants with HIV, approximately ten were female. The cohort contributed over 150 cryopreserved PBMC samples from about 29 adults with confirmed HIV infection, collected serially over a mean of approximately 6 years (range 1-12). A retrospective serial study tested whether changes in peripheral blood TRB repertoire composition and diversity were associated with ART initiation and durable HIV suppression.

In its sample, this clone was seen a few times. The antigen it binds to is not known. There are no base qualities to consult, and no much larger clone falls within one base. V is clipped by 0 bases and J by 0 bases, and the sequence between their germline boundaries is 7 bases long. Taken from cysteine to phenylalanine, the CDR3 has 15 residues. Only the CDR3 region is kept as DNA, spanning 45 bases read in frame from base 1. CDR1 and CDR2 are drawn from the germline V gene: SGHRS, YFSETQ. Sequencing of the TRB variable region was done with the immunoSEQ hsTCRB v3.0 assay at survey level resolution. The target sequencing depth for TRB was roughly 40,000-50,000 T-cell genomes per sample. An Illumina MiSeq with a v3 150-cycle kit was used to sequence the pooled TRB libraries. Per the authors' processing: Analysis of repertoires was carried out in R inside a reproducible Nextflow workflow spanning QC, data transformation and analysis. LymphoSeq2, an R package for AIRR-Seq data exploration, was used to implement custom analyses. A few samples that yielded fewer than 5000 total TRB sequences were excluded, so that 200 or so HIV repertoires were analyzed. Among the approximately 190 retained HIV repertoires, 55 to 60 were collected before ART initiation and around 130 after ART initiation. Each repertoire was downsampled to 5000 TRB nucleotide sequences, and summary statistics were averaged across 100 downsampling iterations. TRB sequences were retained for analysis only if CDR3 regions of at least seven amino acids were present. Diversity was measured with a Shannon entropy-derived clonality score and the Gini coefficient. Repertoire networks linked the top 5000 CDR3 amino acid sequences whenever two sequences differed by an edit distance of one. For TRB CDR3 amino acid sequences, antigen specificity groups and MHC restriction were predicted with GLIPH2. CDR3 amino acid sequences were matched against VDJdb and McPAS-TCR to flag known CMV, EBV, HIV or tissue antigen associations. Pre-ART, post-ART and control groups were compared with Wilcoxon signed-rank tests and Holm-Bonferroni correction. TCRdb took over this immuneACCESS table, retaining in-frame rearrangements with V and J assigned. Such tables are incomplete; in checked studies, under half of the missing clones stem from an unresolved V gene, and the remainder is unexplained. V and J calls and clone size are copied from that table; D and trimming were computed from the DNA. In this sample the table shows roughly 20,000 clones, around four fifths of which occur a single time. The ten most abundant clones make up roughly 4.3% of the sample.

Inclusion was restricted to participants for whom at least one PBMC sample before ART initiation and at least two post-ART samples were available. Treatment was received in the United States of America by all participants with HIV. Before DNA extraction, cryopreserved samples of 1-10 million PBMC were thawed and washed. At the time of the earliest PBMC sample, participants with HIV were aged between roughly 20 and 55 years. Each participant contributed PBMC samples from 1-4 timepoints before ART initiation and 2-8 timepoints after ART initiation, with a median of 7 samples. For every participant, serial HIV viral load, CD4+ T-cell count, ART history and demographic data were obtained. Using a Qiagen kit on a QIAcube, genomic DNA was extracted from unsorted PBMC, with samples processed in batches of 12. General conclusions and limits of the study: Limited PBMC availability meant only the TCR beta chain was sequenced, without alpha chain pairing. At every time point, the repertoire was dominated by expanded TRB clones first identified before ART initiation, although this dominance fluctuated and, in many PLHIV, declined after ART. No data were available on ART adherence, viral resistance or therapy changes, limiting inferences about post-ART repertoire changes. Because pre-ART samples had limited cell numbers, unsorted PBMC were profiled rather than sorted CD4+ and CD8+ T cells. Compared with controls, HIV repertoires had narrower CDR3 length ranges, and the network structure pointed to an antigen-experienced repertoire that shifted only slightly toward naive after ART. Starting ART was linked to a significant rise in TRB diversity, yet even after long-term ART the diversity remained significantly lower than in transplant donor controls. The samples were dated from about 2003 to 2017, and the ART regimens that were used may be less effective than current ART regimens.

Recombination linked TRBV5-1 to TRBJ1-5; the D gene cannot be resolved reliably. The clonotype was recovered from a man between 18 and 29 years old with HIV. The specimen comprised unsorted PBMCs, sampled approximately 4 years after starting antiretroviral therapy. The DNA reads TGCGCCAGCAGCTTGGGCGAGTTTAGCAATCAGCCCCAGCATTTT. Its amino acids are CASSLGEFSNQPQHF.